Described below is a single T cell receptor beta chain sequence and its context. The data originate from a study of CD8 T cells in Susac syndrome. The RNA input was roughly 0.45 to 1 ug, and it was reverse transcribed with random hexamers. TCRdb reanalysed the immunoSEQ multiplex PCR reads using MiXCR and keeps one entry per CDR3 protein. The top ten hold 0.055% to 0.075% of the sample, which has 200,000 to 250,000 distinct CDR3 sequences, 93% seen once. Unmatched junction bases numbered 9, after V lost 7 bases and J lost 9 bases. CDR3 length: 13 residues. Germline values: CDR1 LNHDA, CDR2 SQIVND (reference sequence). TCR beta from blood CD8+ and CD4+ T cells was sequenced. The multiple sclerosis controls, all treatment-naive patients, had relapsing-remitting disease that was stable or active. While CD8+ and CD4+ T cells were isolated negatively, TEMRA cells were enriched by FACS.

Sequencing was done on a sample of CD4+ T cells from PBMCs. This TCR was sampled from a human donor with multiple sclerosis. The genes are TRBV19 and TRBJ2-1, with 7 bases matching TRBD2. DNA of the CDR3: TGTGCCAGTACGACTACTAGCGTAGGTGAGCAGTTCTTC. Translation: CASTTTSVGEQFF.